The clone carrying this TCR beta chain was counted once. Its antigen is unidentified. Trimming took off 0 bases at V and 0 bases at J, with 12 bases between the two ends. Germline CDR1 and CDR2: LGHNA and YNFKEQ. The CDR3 is 17 residues long. TCRdb's table, derived via immunoSEQ multiplex PCR, lists solely in-frame clones and lacks some. The repertoire includes hundreds of thousands of clones, about 90% of them detected once, and about 12% sits in the top ten. These data belong to a study of cytomegalovirus exposure and HLA in healthy donors. Whole-study results and caveats: Reported results showed that the classifier diagnosed cytomegalovirus status with high specificity and sensitivity.

This TCR was recovered from a man younger than 35 in good health and CMV-seropositive. The rearrangement joins TRBV4-2 to TRBJ1-5; perhaps TRBD1 as D (5 bases). Sequencing was carried out using PBMCs. The CDR3 spells CASSQDLTVYSNQPQHF. The CDR3, as DNA: TGTGCCAGCAGCCAAGATCTGACAGTTTATAGCAATCAGCCCCAGCATTTT.